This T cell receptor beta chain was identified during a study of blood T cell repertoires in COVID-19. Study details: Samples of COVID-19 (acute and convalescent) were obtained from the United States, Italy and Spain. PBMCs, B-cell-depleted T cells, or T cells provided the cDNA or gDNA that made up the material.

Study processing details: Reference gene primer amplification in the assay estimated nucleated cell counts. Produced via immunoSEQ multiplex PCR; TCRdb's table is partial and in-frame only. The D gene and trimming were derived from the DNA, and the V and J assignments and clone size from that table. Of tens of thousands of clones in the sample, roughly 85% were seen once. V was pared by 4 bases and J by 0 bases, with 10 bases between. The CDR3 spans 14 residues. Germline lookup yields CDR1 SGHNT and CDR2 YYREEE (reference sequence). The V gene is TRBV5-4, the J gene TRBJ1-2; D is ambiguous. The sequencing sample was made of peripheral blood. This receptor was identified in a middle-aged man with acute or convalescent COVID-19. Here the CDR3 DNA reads TGTGCCAGCAGCCGTGCCGGTACTAACTATGGCTACACCTTC. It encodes CASSRAGTNYGYTF. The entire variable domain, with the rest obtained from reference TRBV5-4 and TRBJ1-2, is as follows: ETGVTQSPTHLIKTRGQQVTLRCSSQSGHNTVSWYQQALGQGPQFIFQYYREEENGRGNFPPRFSGLQFPNYSSELNVNALELDDSALYLCASSRAGTNYGYTFGSGTRLTVV.